The 3 T cell receptor beta chains below all came from one sample that was sequenced in a study of blood T cell repertoires in COVID-19. The method was immunoSEQ multiplex PCR; TCRdb's version includes in-frame clones alone and lacks a portion of them. Of around 360,000 clones listed, around 87% are singletons. Sequences were obtained from PBMCs or T cells enriched from blood (not recorded which). The receptors were sampled from a man between 40 and 49 years old in a cohort exposed to, infected with or recovered from COVID-19 (not recorded which).

Written as DNA, the CDR3 is TGTGCCAGCAGTCGGGACAGGGTCGAATACGAGCAGTACTTC. Translation: CASSRDRVEYEQYF. V usage is TRBV2 and J usage is TRBJ2-7; 9 bases fit TRBD1. The junction had 6 bases not matched to a gene; V was cut back by 5 bases and J by 4 bases. CDR1 is SNHLY, CDR2 FYNNEI, per germline. The CDR3 runs to 14 residues.

V and J are TRBV10-3 and TRBJ2-2; 10 bases line up with TRBD2. CDR3 length: 15 residues. V dropped 10 bases and J dropped 1; count of bases not matched to a gene: 6. Germline CDR1 and CDR2: ENHRY and SYGVKD. In nucleotides, the CDR3 is TGTGCCAGCGCTAGCGGGAGTGTGAACACCGGGGAGCTGTTTTTT. It specifies CASASGSVNTGELFF.

J is TRBJ2-5 and V is TRBV5-1, with TRBD1 matching 8 bases. CDR1 and CDR2 from the germline V gene are SGHRS and YFSETQ. The trim removed 6 bases at V and 0 bases at J, leaving 4 bases unmatched. This CDR3 contains 14 residues. In nucleotides, the CDR3 is TGCGCCAGCAAAACAGGGGGGAACCAAGAGACCCAGTACTTC. It translates to CASKTGGNQETQYF.